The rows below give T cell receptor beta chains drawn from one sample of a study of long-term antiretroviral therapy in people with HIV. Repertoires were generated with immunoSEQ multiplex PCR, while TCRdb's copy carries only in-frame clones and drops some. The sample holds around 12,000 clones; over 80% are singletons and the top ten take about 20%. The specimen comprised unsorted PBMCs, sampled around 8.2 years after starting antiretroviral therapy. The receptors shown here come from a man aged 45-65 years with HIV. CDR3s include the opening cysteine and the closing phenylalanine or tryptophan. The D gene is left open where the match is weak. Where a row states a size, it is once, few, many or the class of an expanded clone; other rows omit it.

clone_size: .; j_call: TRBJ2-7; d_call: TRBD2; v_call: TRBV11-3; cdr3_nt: TGTGCCAGCAGCTTATCGACTAGCGGGCGAACCTACGAGCAGTACTTC; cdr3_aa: CASSLSTSGRTYEQYF
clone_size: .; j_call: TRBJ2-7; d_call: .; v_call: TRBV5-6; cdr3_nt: TGTGCCAGCAGCGTTGGGGCTCTCGAGCAGTACTTC; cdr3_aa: CASSVGALEQYF
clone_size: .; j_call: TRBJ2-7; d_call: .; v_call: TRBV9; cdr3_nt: TGTGCCAGCAGCGTAGAAGACAGCCCCTACGAGCAGTACTTC; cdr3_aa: CASSVEDSPYEQYF
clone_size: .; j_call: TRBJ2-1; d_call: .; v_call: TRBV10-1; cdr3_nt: TGCGCCAGCAGTGATACCAGAGACAGTACGGATGAGCAGTTCTTC; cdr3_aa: CASSDTRDSTDEQFF
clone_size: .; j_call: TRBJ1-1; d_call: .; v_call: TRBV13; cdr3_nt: TGTGCCAGCAGCTTGGGGTTTAACACTGAAGCTTTCTTT; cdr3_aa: CASSLGFNTEAFF
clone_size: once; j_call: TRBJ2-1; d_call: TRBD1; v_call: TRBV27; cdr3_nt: TGTGCCAGCAGTTTCGGACAGGGCAATGAGCAGTTCTTC; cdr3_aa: CASSFGQGNEQFF
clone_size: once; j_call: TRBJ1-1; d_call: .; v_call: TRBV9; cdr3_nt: TGTGCCAGCAGCGTATTGAAGAACACTGAAGCTTTCTTT; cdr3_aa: CASSVLKNTEAFF
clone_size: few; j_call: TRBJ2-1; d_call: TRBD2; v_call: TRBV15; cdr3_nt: TGTGCCACCAGCAGAACGGGACTAGCGGGGAGTGAGCAGTTCTTC; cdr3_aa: CATSRTGLAGSEQFF
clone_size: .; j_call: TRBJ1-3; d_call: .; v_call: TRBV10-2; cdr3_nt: TGCGCCAGCAGTGACCCGTGGGGCCGAAACACCATATATTTT; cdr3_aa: CASSDPWGRNTIYF
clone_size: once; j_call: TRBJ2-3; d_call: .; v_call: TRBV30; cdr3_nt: TGTGCCTGGAGGGACCTCTGGGCCGGCACAGATACGCAGTATTTT; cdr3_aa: CAWRDLWAGTDTQYF
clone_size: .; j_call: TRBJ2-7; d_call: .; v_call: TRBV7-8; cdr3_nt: TGTGCCAGCAGCTTAGGGATCTCCTACGAGCAGTACTTC; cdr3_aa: CASSLGISYEQYF
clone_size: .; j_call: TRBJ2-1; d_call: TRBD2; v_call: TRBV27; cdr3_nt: TGTGCCAGCAGTTTATTTGGGACTAGCGGGGGGGCATCCTACAATGAGCAGTTCTTC; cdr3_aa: CASSLFGTSGGASYNEQFF
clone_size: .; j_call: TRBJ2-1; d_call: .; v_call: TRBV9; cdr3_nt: TGTGCCAGCAGCGTAGAAACAGGGTTGTACAATGAGCAGTTCTTC; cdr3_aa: CASSVETGLYNEQFF
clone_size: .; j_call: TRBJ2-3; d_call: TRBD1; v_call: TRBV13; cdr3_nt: TGTGCCAGCAGCCTCCGGACAGGGGGGGGCACAGATACGCAGTATTTT; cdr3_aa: CASSLRTGGGTDTQYF
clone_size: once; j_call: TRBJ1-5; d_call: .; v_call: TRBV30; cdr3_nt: TGTGCCTGGAGTGAGGGGCCCCTTTGGCAGCCCCAGCATTTT; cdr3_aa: CAWSEGPLWQPQHF
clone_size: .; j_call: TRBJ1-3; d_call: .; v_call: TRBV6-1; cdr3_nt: TGTGCCAGCAGTGAACGGGAAGGGGGCTCTGGAAACACCATATATTTT; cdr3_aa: CASSEREGGSGNTIYF
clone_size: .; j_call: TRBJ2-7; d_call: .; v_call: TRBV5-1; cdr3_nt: TGCGCCAGCAGCTCAATCGACAGGCCGCAGGGGGAGCAGTACTTC; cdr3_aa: CASSSIDRPQGEQYF
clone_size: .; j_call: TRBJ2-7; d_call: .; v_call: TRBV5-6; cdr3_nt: TGTGCCAGCAGCTTGGGGGCTGGAGACTACGAGCAGTACTTC; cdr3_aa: CASSLGAGDYEQYF
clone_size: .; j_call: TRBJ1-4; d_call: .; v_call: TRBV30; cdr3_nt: TGTGCCTGGAGGCCGGGGACTTCCACTAATGAAAAACTGTTTTTT; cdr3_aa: CAWRPGTSTNEKLFF
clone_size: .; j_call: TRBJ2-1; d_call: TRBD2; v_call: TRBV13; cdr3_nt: TGTGCCAGCAGCTTAGAAGGCGGGGGGGGTTACAATGAGCAGTTCTTC; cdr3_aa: CASSLEGGGGYNEQFF
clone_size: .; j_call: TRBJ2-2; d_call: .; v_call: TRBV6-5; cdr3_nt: TGTGCCAGCAGTTATGAACAGGCAGGGGACACCGGGGAGCTGTTTTTT; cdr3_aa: CASSYEQAGDTGELFF
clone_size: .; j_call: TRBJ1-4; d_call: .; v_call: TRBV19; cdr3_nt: TGTGCCAGTAGTCCCCGCGCAGCAACTAATGAAAAACTGTTTTTT; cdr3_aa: CASSPRAATNEKLFF
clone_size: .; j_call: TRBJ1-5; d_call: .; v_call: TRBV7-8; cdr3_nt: TGTGCCAGCAGCTTATCGGGGGATGGGGATAGCAATCAGCCCCAGCATTTT; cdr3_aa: CASSLSGDGDSNQPQHF
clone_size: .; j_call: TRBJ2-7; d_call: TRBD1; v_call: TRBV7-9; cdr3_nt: TGTGCCAGCAGCTCTGACAGGGGGCACGAGCAGTACTTC; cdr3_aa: CASSSDRGHEQYF
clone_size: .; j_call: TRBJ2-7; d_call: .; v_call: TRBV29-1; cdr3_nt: TGCAGCGTTGAAGGACAGGCCTACGAGCAGTACTTC; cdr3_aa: CSVEGQAYEQYF
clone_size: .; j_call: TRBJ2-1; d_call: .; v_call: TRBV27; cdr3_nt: TGTGCCAGCAGTTTATCGGTGGGGACGATATACAATGAGCAGTTCTTC; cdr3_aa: CASSLSVGTIYNEQFF
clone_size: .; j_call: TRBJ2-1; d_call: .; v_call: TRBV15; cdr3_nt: TGTGCCACAGAAACGTCTCCTGGAAATGAGCAGTTCTTC; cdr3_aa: CATETSPGNEQFF
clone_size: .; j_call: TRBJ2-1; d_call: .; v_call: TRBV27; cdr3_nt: TGTGCCAGCAGTTTTGGTAGCGGAGGTAATGAGCAGTTCTTC; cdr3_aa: CASSFGSGGNEQFF
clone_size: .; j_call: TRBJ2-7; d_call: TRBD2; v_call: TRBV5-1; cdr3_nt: TGCGCCAGCAGCTTACAGAGCGGGGGGGCCTTTAAGGACGAGCAGTACTTC; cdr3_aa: CASSLQSGGAFKDEQYF
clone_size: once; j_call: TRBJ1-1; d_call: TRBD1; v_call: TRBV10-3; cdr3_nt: TGTGCCGTGAGACAGGGGACGACTAACACTGAAGCTTTCTTT; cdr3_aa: CAVRQGTTNTEAFF
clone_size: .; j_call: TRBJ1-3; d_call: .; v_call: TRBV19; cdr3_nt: TGTGCCAGTAGTTCCTGGGAGGTTCGAAACACCATATATTTT; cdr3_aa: CASSSWEVRNTIYF
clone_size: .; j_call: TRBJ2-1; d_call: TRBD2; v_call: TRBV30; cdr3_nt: TGTGCCTGGAGTGTACACGGCGGGGGCTACAATGAGCAGTTCTTC; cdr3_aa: CAWSVHGGGYNEQFF
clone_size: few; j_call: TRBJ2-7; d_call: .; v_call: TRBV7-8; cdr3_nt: TGTGCCAGCAGCCCCCGCTCTTACGAGCAGTACTTC; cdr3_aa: CASSPRSYEQYF
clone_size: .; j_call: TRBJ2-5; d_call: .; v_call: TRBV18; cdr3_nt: TGTGCCAGCTCCCCCCGGGAGCTAGTTGCTGAGACCCAGTACTTC; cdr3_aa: CASSPRELVAETQYF
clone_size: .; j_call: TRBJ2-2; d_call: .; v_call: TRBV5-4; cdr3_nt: TGTGCCAGCAGCTTGGCCGGGCTAGCCGCCACCGGGGAGCTGTTTTTT; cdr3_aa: CASSLAGLAATGELFF
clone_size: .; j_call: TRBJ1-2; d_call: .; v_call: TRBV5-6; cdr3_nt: TGTGCCAGCAGCTTGGCCCGAAGGGCAGGTGGCTATGGCTACACCTTC; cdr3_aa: CASSLARRAGGYGYTF
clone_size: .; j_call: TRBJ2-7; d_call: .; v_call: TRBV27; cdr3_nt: TGTGCCAGCAGTTTCGTCGGGGGCGTCGGAGGGGAGCAGTACTTC; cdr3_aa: CASSFVGGVGGEQYF
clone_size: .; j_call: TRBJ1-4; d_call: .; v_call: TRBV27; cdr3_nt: TGTGCCAGCAGTTTATCGGGCGGGAGTTTGGGTGAAAAACTGTTTTTT; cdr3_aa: CASSLSGGSLGEKLFF
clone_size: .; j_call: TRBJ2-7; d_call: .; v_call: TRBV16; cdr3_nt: TGTGCCAGCAGCCATTCCGGGACAACTTACGAGCAGTACTTC; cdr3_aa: CASSHSGTTYEQYF
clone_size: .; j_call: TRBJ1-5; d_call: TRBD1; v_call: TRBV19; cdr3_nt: TGTGCCAGTAGTATAGGCGACAGGGGAGAAAGTCAGCCCCAGCATTTT; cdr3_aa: CASSIGDRGESQPQHF
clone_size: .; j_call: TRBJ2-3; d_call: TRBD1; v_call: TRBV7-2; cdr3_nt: TGTGCCAGCAGCTACGGACAGGGGGCGGGGGATACGCAGTATTTT; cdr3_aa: CASSYGQGAGDTQYF
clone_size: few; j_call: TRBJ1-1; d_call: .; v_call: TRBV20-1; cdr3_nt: TGCAGTGCTATTCTTCAGGGAAACGCTTTCTTT; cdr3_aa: CSAILQGNAFF
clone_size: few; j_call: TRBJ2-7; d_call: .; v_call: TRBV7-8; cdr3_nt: TGTGCCAGCAGCTTAGGGGGGGGCAGTGACGAGCAGTACTTC; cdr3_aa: CASSLGGGSDEQYF
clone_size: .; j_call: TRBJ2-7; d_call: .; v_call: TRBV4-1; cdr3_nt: TGCGCCAGCAGCCAAGGCTTTGGGGTTTTCTACGAGCAGTACTTC; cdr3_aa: CASSQGFGVFYEQYF
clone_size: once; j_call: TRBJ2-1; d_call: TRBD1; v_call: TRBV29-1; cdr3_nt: TGCAGCGTTGAAGATCTGTGGACAGGGAACGAAGGCGATGAGCAGTTCTTC; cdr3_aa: CSVEDLWTGNEGDEQFF
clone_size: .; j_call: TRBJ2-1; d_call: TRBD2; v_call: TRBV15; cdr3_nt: TGTGCCTCTTCTGAGCGGGGAAGAGATTATGAGCAGTTCTTC; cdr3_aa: CASSERGRDYEQFF
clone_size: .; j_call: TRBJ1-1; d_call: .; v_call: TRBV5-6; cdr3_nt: TGTGCCAGCAGCGTACAGGGTAAGGTAGCTTTCTTT; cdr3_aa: CASSVQGKVAFF
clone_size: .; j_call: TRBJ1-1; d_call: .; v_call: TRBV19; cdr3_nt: TGTGCCAGTAGTAGCCGCCAGGGCAACACTGAAGCTTTCTTT; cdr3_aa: CASSSRQGNTEAFF
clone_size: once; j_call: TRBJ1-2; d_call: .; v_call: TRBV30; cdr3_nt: TGTGCCTGGCTCCGGGACATAGACTATGGCTACACCTTC; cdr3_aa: CAWLRDIDYGYTF
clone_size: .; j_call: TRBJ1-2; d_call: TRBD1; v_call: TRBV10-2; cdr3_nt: TGCGCCAGCAGTGAGCCGGGACAGTTCTACACCTTC; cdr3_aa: CASSEPGQFYTF
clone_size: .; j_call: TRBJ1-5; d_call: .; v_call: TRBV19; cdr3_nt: TGTGCCAGTAGTATCGGGAGTAATAGCAATCAGCCCCAGCATTTT; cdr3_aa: CASSIGSNSNQPQHF
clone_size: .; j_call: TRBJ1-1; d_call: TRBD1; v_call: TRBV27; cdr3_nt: TGTGCCAGCAGTTCGGGACAGGGGAACACTGAAGCTTTCTTT; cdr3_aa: CASSSGQGNTEAFF
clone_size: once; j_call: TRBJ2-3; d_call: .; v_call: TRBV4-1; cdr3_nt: TGCGCCAGCAGCCCAAGGGGGGGGGAAACAGATACGCAGTATTTT; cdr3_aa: CASSPRGGETDTQYF
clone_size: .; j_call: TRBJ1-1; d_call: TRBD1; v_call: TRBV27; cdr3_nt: TGTGCCAGCAGTCCCCGACAGGGGGCGCACACTGAAGCTTTCTTT; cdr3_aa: CASSPRQGAHTEAFF
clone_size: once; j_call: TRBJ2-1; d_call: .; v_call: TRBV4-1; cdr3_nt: TGCGCCAGCAGCCATAGACTCGACGGTTACAATGAGCAGTTCTTC; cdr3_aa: CASSHRLDGYNEQFF
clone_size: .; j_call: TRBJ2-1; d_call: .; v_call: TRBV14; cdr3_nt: TGTGCCAGCAGCCAAGATACGATCGGGGGGCAGGATGAGCAGTTCTTC; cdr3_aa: CASSQDTIGGQDEQFF
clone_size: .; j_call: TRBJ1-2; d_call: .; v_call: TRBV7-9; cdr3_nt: TGTGCCAGCAGCCAGGGGACACCCCGTCGGGATGGCTACACCTTC; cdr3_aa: CASSQGTPRRDGYTF